The T cell receptor beta chain described here comes from a study of radiotherapy plus CTLA-4 blockade in lung cancer. On the study more broadly: Objective responses were recorded in 15% to 20% of patients, with disease control recorded in 25% to 40%. General study findings and limits: Interferon-beta, together with early blood T cell clone dynamics, reportedly best predicted response.

The CDR3 has 13 amino acids. The germline gives CDR1 LGHNA, CDR2 YSLEER. V lost 0 bases and J 5 bases, leaving 7 bases between the germline ends. About this clone: Its specificity is unknown.

The method was immunoSEQ multiplex PCR; TCRdb's version includes in-frame clones alone and lacks a portion of them. This table has under 50,000 clones, roughly 79% appearing once. The chain employs TRBV4-3 and TRBJ1-1; the D gene is possibly TRBD1 (5 bases). The source of this sequence is a human donor with non-small cell lung cancer that progressed on radiotherapy plus ipilimumab. The specimen comprised peripheral blood, sampled from a patient treated with radiotherapy plus ipilimumab. CDR3 residues: CASSQEGGTEAFF. In nucleotides, the CDR3 is TGCGCCAGCAGCCAAGAGGGGGGGACTGAAGCTTTCTTT.